The rows below give T cell receptor beta chains drawn from one sample of a study of blood T cell repertoires in COVID-19. Assay: immunoSEQ multiplex PCR; the TCRdb copy retains only in-frame clones and omits some. The table lists some 150,000 clones, around 81% of them singletons, with roughly 3% in the top ten. Material for sequencing was peripheral blood. The receptor set was obtained from a woman in her thirties or forties with active or convalescent COVID-19. Both conserved end residues are part of each CDR3. D genes are given only for firm matches. Rows give clone size only sometimes, using once, few, many, or a class for an expanded clone.

cdr3_aa | cdr3_nt | j_call | v_call | clone_size | d_call
CASKRQGRDLFYGYTF | TGTGCCAGTAAAAGACAGGGTCGGGACCTCTTCTATGGCTACACCTTC | TRBJ1-2 | TRBV19 | - | TRBD1
CSVRRGTEAFF | TGCAGCGTCCGTAGGGGCACTGAAGCTTTCTTT | TRBJ1-1 | TRBV29-1 | - | -
CASSLARDRTGYTF | TGCGCCAGCAGCTTGGCACGGGACAGAACCGGCTACACCTTC | TRBJ1-2 | TRBV5-1 | once | TRBD1
CASSQETGFGQPQHF | TGCGCCAGCAGTCAAGAGACAGGGTTCGGTCAGCCCCAGCATTTT | TRBJ1-5 | TRBV23-1 | - | TRBD1
CASSRSAGPNTGELFF | TGTGCCAGTAGTCGGTCGGCAGGCCCGAACACCGGGGAGCTGTTTTTT | TRBJ2-2 | TRBV19 | - | -
CACWSGPGKAFF | TGTGCCTGTTGGTCCGGCCCAGGTAAAGCTTTCTTT | TRBJ1-1 | TRBV30 | few | -
CASSLSGTRWTRLTDTQYF | TGTGCCAGCAGTTTATCGGGTACTAGGTGGACGCGCCTGACAGATACGCAGTATTTT | TRBJ2-3 | TRBV27 | - | -
CASSSPGQGNTEAFF | TGTGCCAGTAGTAGCCCGGGACAGGGGAACACTGAAGCTTTCTTT | TRBJ1-1 | TRBV19 | - | TRBD1
CASSLWGTGVGYGYTF | TGTGCCAGCAGCTTATGGGGGACAGGGGTGGGATATGGCTACACCTTC | TRBJ1-2 | TRBV7-2 | once | TRBD1
CASRQRRGSGELFF | TGTGCCAGCAGGCAAAGGAGAGGTTCCGGGGAGCTGTTTTTT | TRBJ2-2 | TRBV27 | - | -
CASSLVLTHTYEQYF | TGCGCCAGCAGCTTGGTCCTGACTCATACCTACGAGCAGTACTTC | TRBJ2-7 | TRBV5-1 | - | -
CASIERTGTEGGGYTF | TGTGCCAGCATCGAGAGGACAGGGACAGAGGGGGGCGGCTACACCTTC | TRBJ1-2 | TRBV28 | - | TRBD1
CASSEVYRGSASGYTF | TGTGCCAGCAGTGAAGTCTACAGGGGAAGTGCTAGTGGCTACACCTTC | TRBJ1-2 | TRBV6-1 | few | TRBD1
CASSQDRAGGDGYTF | TGCGCCAGCAGCCAAGATCGGGCAGGGGGCGATGGCTACACCTTC | TRBJ1-2 | TRBV4-3 | - | TRBD1
CASSVLRGQGVKNTEAFF | TGTGCCAGTAGTGTACTTCGGGGACAGGGGGTAAAAAACACTGAAGCTTTCTTT | TRBJ1-1 | TRBV19 | - | TRBD1
CATSREVGAAVAQHF | TGTGCCACCAGCAGAGAAGTAGGGGCCGCCGTGGCCCAGCATTTT | TRBJ1-5 | TRBV15 | few | -
CATSDPGSGRHTQYF | TGTGCCACCAGTGACCCCGGGAGCGGGCGACATACGCAGTATTTT | TRBJ2-3 | TRBV24-1 | - | -
CASSATSGRSAEQYF | TGTGCCAGCAGCGCGACTAGCGGGAGGTCGGCCGAGCAGTACTTC | TRBJ2-7 | TRBV9 | - | TRBD2
CASSGPRGLANYGYTF | TGTGCCAGCAGTGGGCCCAGGGGGTTAGCTAACTATGGCTACACCTTC | TRBJ1-2 | TRBV2 | once | TRBD1
CASSKGVQLSLGEQFF | TGTGCCAGTAGTAAGGGGGTACAGCTCTCCTTGGGTGAGCAGTTCTTC | TRBJ2-1 | TRBV19 | - | -
CAWSVGTAATNEKLFF | TGTGCCTGGAGTGTAGGGACAGCCGCAACTAATGAAAAACTGTTTTTT | TRBJ1-4 | TRBV30 | - | TRBD1
CAVRDRTYEQYF | TGTGCCGTCCGGGACAGAACCTACGAGCAGTACTTC | TRBJ2-7 | TRBV28 | - | TRBD1
CASSKRTGHSGNTIYF | TGTGCCAGCAGCAAAAGGACAGGGCACTCTGGAAACACCATATATTTT | TRBJ1-3 | TRBV21-1 | many | -
CASSLTGTGRTNTEAFF | TGTGCCAGCAGTCTCACCGGGACAGGGAGGACGAACACTGAAGCTTTCTTT | TRBJ1-1 | TRBV6-4 | once | TRBD1
CASSLRHGGANVLTF | TGTGCCAGCAGCCTACGACACGGAGGGGCCAACGTCCTGACTTTC | TRBJ2-6 | TRBV21-1 | - | -
CAALGGAGREAFF | TGTGCCGCCCTAGGGGGGGCCGGGAGGGAAGCTTTCTTT | TRBJ1-1 | TRBV2 | - | -
CASSVGGSPNEQFF | TGTGCCAGCAGCGTAGGCGGGAGCCCCAATGAGCAGTTCTTC | TRBJ2-1 | TRBV9 | - | TRBD2
CASSSQGGNYEQYF | TGCGCCAGCAGCTCGCAGGGCGGGAACTACGAGCAGTACTTC | TRBJ2-7 | TRBV5-1 | - | -
CASSYGGPGNQPQHF | TGTGCCAGCAGTTACGGCGGGCCTGGGAATCAGCCCCAGCATTTT | TRBJ1-5 | TRBV6-2/TRBV6-3 | - | -
CASSLEGPQYF | TGTGCCAGCAGCTTGGAGGGGCCGCAGTATTTT | TRBJ2-3 | TRBV11-3 | once | -
CASSGGGGNEKLFF | TGTGCCAGCAGTGGAGGGGGGGGGAATGAAAAACTGTTTTTT | TRBJ1-4 | TRBV2 | - | -
CASSGGKGYLVETQYF | TGTGCCAGTAGTGGAGGGAAAGGGTACCTTGTAGAGACCCAGTACTTC | TRBJ2-5 | TRBV19 | - | -
CASSQDRLQGTGELFF | TGCGCCAGCAGCCAAGATAGGTTACAGGGGACCGGGGAGCTGTTTTTT | TRBJ2-2 | TRBV4-3 | - | TRBD1
CASSTTGGSDYGYTF | TGTGCCAGTAGTACAACAGGGGGTTCGGACTATGGCTACACCTTC | TRBJ1-2 | TRBV19 | once | TRBD1
CASSLEATFYGYTF | TGTGCCAGCAGCTTAGAGGCGACATTCTATGGCTACACCTTC | TRBJ1-2 | TRBV7-2 | once | -
CAWATGDETQYF | TGTGCCTGGGCGACAGGGGACGAGACCCAGTACTTC | TRBJ2-5 | TRBV30 | - | TRBD1
CASSSPGGLGYNEQFF | TGTGCCAGCAGTTCCCCCGGGGGGTTGGGCTACAATGAGCAGTTCTTC | TRBJ2-1 | TRBV27 | - | TRBD2
CATSSSGASYGYTF | TGCGCCACCTCTTCGTCCGGAGCCTCCTATGGCTACACCTTC | TRBJ1-2 | TRBV10-1 | - | -
CASSPAGVPNYGYTF | TGTGCCAGCAGCCCGGCGGGGGTCCCCAACTATGGCTACACCTTC | TRBJ1-2 | TRBV7-2 | - | -
CASRRAGNTIYF | TGTGCCAGCAGACGAGCCGGAAACACCATATATTTT | TRBJ1-3 | TRBV28 | - | -
CASSLGTGYEQYF | TGTGCTAGCAGCTTAGGGACAGGGTACGAGCAGTACTTC | TRBJ2-7 | TRBV7-7 | - | TRBD1
CASSERQVSTEAFF | TGTGCCAGCAGTGAGCGACAGGTCTCCACTGAAGCTTTCTTT | TRBJ1-1 | TRBV2 | - | -
CASSSGETQYF | TGCGCCAGCAGTTCAGGAGAGACCCAGTACTTC | TRBJ2-5 | TRBV10-1 | once | -
CASSLGPGYSNQPQHF | TGCGCCAGCAGCTTGGGGCCGGGATATAGCAATCAGCCCCAGCATTTT | TRBJ1-5 | TRBV5-1 | - | -
CATSARTATNEKLFF | TGTGCCACCAGCGCCCGGACAGCAACTAATGAAAAACTGTTTTTT | TRBJ1-4 | TRBV15 | once | -
CASSLAMTGRGYTF | TGTGCCAGCAGCTTGGCAATGACAGGGCGCGGCTACACCTTC | TRBJ1-2 | TRBV5-8 | once | TRBD1
CASSPTTNTGELFF | TGTGCCAGCAGCCCGACTACGAACACCGGGGAGCTGTTTTTT | TRBJ2-2 | TRBV3-1/TRBV3-2 | - | -
CASSPTEAGTGHGYTF | TGTGCCAGCTCACCAACAGAGGCCGGGACAGGGCATGGCTACACCTTC | TRBJ1-2 | TRBV18 | - | TRBD1
CASSYRTGGGPGELFF | TGTGCCAGCAGTTACAGGACAGGGGGCGGCCCCGGGGAGCTGTTTTTT | TRBJ2-2 | TRBV6-5 | - | TRBD1
CASTKQRVTGGATAGYTF | TGTGCCAGCACCAAACAAAGGGTTACGGGGGGCGCAACGGCCGGCTACACCTTC | TRBJ1-2 | TRBV27 | - | -
CASSASLWSYGYTF | TGTGCCAGCAGTGCGAGTCTCTGGAGCTATGGCTACACCTTC | TRBJ1-2 | TRBV2 | - | -
CASSSQGSKNIQYF | TGTGCCAGCAGTTCACAGGGTTCCAAAAACATTCAGTACTTC | TRBJ2-4 | TRBV6-5 | - | -
CASSPGMGSTYNSPLHF | TGTGCCAGCAGCCCAGGTATGGGCAGTACCTATAATTCACCCCTCCACTTT | TRBJ1-6 | TRBV7-2 | - | -
CASSWDSTEAFF | TGTGCCAGCAGCTGGGACAGCACTGAAGCTTTCTTT | TRBJ1-1 | TRBV7-9 | - | TRBD1
CSVETVTNTGELFF | TGCAGCGTCGAGACAGTAACAAACACCGGGGAGCTGTTTTTT | TRBJ2-2 | TRBV29-1 | - | -
CASSATGTSDGELFF | TGTGCCAGCAGCGCGACCGGGACATCGGATGGGGAGCTGTTTTTT | TRBJ2-2 | TRBV9 | - | -
CASSIWASGLTDTQYF | TGTGCCAGTAGTATCTGGGCTAGCGGCCTTACTGATACGCAGTATTTT | TRBJ2-3 | TRBV19 | - | TRBD2